This TCR beta chain was captured in a study of Graves' ophthalmopathy and Graves' hyperthyroidism. Study results and limitations: Separation of ophthalmopathy from stable hyperthyroidism was achieved by a 13-signature model, at 85% to 90% sensitivity and about 81% specificity. Among expanded thyroid clonotypes above 0.001 frequency, most also occurred in blood.

This clonotype has a count of ten or more. The antigen is not known. Over 18 months of follow-up, stable hyperthyroidism required that no ophthalmopathy appear. Patients were diagnosed from clinical symptoms, serum thyroxine, TRAb, thyroid ultrasound and orbital computed tomography. Deletions cut 4 bases from V and 5 bases from J, with 9 bases between. This CDR3 contains 12 residues. Germline V lookup: CDR1 SGHRS, CDR2 YFSETQ. RNA served as the template for amplifying TCR beta CDR3 regions. First-round RT-PCR used HTBI primers; second-round multiplex PCR followed. TCRdb processed the multiplex PCR reads anew with MiXCR; each CDR3 protein has one entry. The table has a few hundred thousand distinct CDR3 sequences, roughly a sixth seen once.

This chain uses TRBV5-1 with TRBJ1-1; D unclear. This TCR derives from an adult woman with stable Graves' hyperthyroidism. The sequenced material came from peripheral blood. The CDR3 coding sequence is TGCGCCAGCAGCGCCCCAACAACTGAAGCTTTCTTT. This codes for CASSAPTTEAFF.